The 6 T cell receptor beta chains presented below share a single source sample, sequenced in a study of T cells in Graves' hyperthyroidism and ophthalmopathy. It was RNA transcripts that yielded the amplified TCR beta CDR3 regions. The primer set for the first-round RT-PCR of the TCR CDR3 was HTBI. Each CDR3 protein gets one entry after TCRdb re-called the multiplex PCR reads with MiXCR. The sample has more than 450,000 distinct CDR3 sequences, less than 15% seen once. The sequenced material came from blood. The receptors stem from a woman aged 40 to 50 with Graves' hyperthyroidism.

This clonotype appeared many times. The chain has TRBV5-6 and TRBJ2-5; TRBD2 might be the D (5 bases). Germline V lookup: CDR1 SGHDT, CDR2 YYEEEE. V lost 5 bases and J 1 base, leaving 9 bases between the germline ends. The CDR3 is 13 residues long. The CDR3 sequence is CASSAGGQETQYF. In DNA form, the CDR3 reads TGTGCCAGCAGTGCAGGAGGCCAAGAGACCCAGTACTTC. The full variable domain, its missing parts supplied by reference TRBV5-6 and TRBJ2-5, is DAGVTQSPTHLIKTRGQQVTLRCSPKSGHDTVSWYQQALGQGPQFIFQYYEEEERQRGNFPDRFSGHQFPNYSSELNVNALLLGDSALYLCASSAGGQETQYFGPGTRLLVL.

This clonotype has at least ten counts. The chain links TRBV3-1 to TRBJ1-1; perhaps TRBD1 as D (5 bases). Germline CDR1 LGHDT, CDR2 YNNKEL (reference sequence). The V end was cut by 0 bases, the J end by 1 base, with 9 bases between. The CDR3 runs to 15 residues. CDR3 DNA: TGTGCCAGCAGCCAAGATCAGGGACCGAACACTGAAGCTTTCTTT. Its translation is CASSQDQGPNTEAFF.

About this clonotype: One end of the junction does not line up with germline, which may come from a read error. The chain couples TRBV10-3 to TRBJ2-5, with TRBD1 identical over 10 bases. Germline CDR1 and CDR2: ENHRY and SYGVKD. The CDR3 length is 15 residues. CDR3 coding DNA: TGTGCTATCAGTGCGGGACAGGGGTATGGAGAGACCCAGTACTTC. It specifies CAISAGQGYGETQYF.

This clonotype was observed many times. This sequence joins TRBV2 and TRBJ1-2; D ambiguous. CDR3 length: 14 residues. Germline assignment: CDR1 SNHLY and CDR2 FYNNEI. With 7 bases removed from V and 1 base from J, the gap between germline ends came to 13 bases. The CDR3 DNA reads TGTGCCAGCAAGGATTCTAGAAATAACTATGGCTACACCTTC. Amino acid sequence: CASKDSRNNYGYTF.

This clonotype was seen many times. CDR3 DNA sequence: TGTGCCTGGGGGACAGGAGGATATCAGCCCCAGCATTTT. Translated, it gives CAWGTGGYQPQHF. The chain employs TRBV30 and TRBJ1-5; 8 bases agree with TRBD1. V lost 5 bases, J lost 5 bases, and 5 bases stayed unmatched. The CDR3 has 13 residues. Germline values: CDR1 GTSNPN, CDR2 SVGIG (reference sequence).

This clonotype has at least ten counts. The J gene is TRBJ1-2, the V gene TRBV3-1; perhaps TRBD1 as D (5 bases). The V gene's germline CDR1 is LGHDT and CDR2 YNNKEL (reference sequence). V was shortened by 3 bases and J by 3 bases, with 5 bases between the two germline ends. The CDR3 contains 12 residues. The CDR3, as DNA: TGTGCCAGCAGCCAGGGGGACTATGGCTACACCTTC. This gives the protein CASSQGDYGYTF.